Below are 15 T cell receptor beta chains sequenced from a single sample in a study of blood T cell repertoires in COVID-19. Here immunoSEQ multiplex PCR was the method, and the copy in TCRdb shows in-frame clones only, minus some. The sample lists about 210,000 clones; more than 75% were seen once. The sample comprised peripheral blood. These receptors all come from a woman aged 65 to 85 with COVID-19, enrolled during active disease.

This clone was picked up a small number of times. V and J are TRBV7-9 and TRBJ2-1; the match to TRBD2 covers 14 bases. The CDR3 runs to 16 residues. V shed 5 bases and J 6 bases; nucleotides not matched to a gene: 6. Germline V CDR1 and CDR2: SEHNR, FQNEAQ (reference sequence). CDR3 nucleotides: TGTGCCAGCAGCCCTGGGACTAGCGGGAGAACCAATGAGCAGTTCTTC. Its protein is CASSPGTSGRTNEQFF.

This chain uses TRBV10-2 with TRBJ1-5; a possible D gene is TRBD1 (6 bases). This CDR3 comprises 13 residues. Deletions cut 6 bases from V and 5 bases from J, with 11 bases between. Germline V lookup: CDR1 WSHSY, CDR2 SAAADI. The DNA for the CDR3 is TGCGCCAGCAGCCAGGGGAGGGATCAGCCCCAGCATTTT. Translation gives CASSQGRDQPQHF.

The V and J genes are TRBV4-3 and TRBJ2-3; D not certain. Per the germline V gene, CDR1 is LGHNA and CDR2 is YSLEER. V dropped 0 bases and J dropped 5 bases, with 6 bases sitting between them. The CDR3 contains 13 residues. The chain's CDR3 is CASSQEFLDTQYF. CDR3 coding DNA: TGCGCCAGCAGCCAAGAATTCCTAGATACGCAGTATTTT.

At least ten counts were recorded for this clone. V gene TRBV7-2 combines with J gene TRBJ2-1; unclear D gene. V was shortened by 5 bases and J by 9 bases, with 14 bases between the two germline ends. The CDR3 contains 13 residues. Germline V gene data show CDR1 as SGHTA and CDR2 as FQGNSA. Here the CDR3 DNA reads TGTGCCAGCAGCCTGCAAAGAGTTACTGAGCAGTTCTTC. Protein product: CASSLQRVTEQFF.

The chain has TRBV11-1 and TRBJ2-7; the match to TRBD1 covers 10 bases. This CDR3 region has 15 residues. The ends lost 4 bases at V and 3 bases at J; junction bases unmatched: 6. Germline V gene data show CDR1 as SGHAT and CDR2 as FQDESV (reference sequence). CDR3 bases: TGTGCCAGCAGCTCGGATGACAGGGGGCTCTACGAGCAGTACTTC. Protein product: CASSSDDRGLYEQYF.

The chain carries TRBV24-1 and TRBJ2-2; possible D gene TRBD1, 6 bases. CDR3 size: 12 residues. The germline CDR1 and CDR2 sequences are KGHDR and SFDVKD. With 10 bases removed from V and 6 bases from J, the gap between germline ends came to 11 bases. The CDR3 here is CATSGVPGELFF. The DNA of the CDR3 is TGTGCCACTTCAGGGGTTCCCGGGGAGCTGTTTTTT.

The rearrangement uses TRBV7-2 and TRBJ2-5; 7 bases map to TRBD2. Germline V CDR1 and CDR2: SGHTA, FQGNSA. The V gene end was trimmed by 7 bases and the J gene end by 1 base; junction bases not matched to a gene: 12. The CDR3 length is 16 residues. CDR3 coding DNA: TGTGCCAGCACCATGGGGAGCGGGACTATCCAAGAGACCCAGTACTTC. This encodes CASTMGSGTIQETQYF.

The V call is TRBV28, the J call TRBJ1-5; 8 bases line up with TRBD1. Germline loops: CDR1 MDHEN, CDR2 SYDVKM. V dropped 4 bases and J dropped 7; count of bases not matched to a gene: 12. The CDR3 sequence is 16 residues long. CDR3 coding DNA: TGTGCCAGCAGTTCTGCCGGGCAGGGGGCGGGCCAGCCCCAGCATTTT. Translated: CASSSAGQGAGQPQHF.

By sample share, this clone is medium-sized. This chain uses TRBV14 with TRBJ2-5; 11 bases match TRBD1. The length of the CDR3 is 15 residues. Per germline, CDR1 SGHDN and CDR2 FVKESK. With V trimmed by 5 bases and J by 5 bases, 7 bases remained unmatched. The CDR3 coding sequence is TGTGCCAGCAGCATGGGTTGGACAGGGGGCGAGACCCAGTACTTC. The encoded protein is CASSMGWTGGETQYF.

Remarks on this clone: Sequence at one end of the junction differs from germline and may be a read error. This sequence joins TRBV6-5 and TRBJ1-4; TRBD1 might be the D (5 bases). This CDR3 region has 12 residues. The V gene's germline CDR1 is MNHEY and CDR2 SVGAGI. CDR3: CASSRANEKLFF. The CDR3 DNA is TGTGCCAGCAGCAGGGCTAACGAAAAACTGTTTTTT.

This clone came up once. This CDR3 is also generated by other DNA sequences in the sample. V gene TRBV7-9 combines with J gene TRBJ1-1; unclear D gene. The V end was cut by 2 bases, the J end by 2 bases, with 6 bases between. Germline-derived CDR1 and CDR2 are SEHNR and FQNEAQ (reference sequence). This CDR3 comprises 13 residues. The CDR3 reads CASSLQENTEAFF. CDR3 nucleotide sequence: TGTGCCAGCAGCTTACAGGAAAACACTGAAGCTTTCTTT.

This chain links TRBV28 with TRBJ2-1; no clear D. This CDR3 contains 12 residues. CDR1 is MDHEN, CDR2 SYDVKM, per germline. The germline V and J ends were trimmed by 6 bases and 9 bases, with 12 bases remaining between them. The CDR3 bases are TGTGCCAGCAGGCGCCCTCGGAGTGAGCAGTTCTTC. It translates to CASRRPRSEQFF.

The chain joins TRBV19 to TRBJ1-5; possible D gene TRBD1, 6 bases. The ends were cut back, 8 bases at V and 8 bases at J, with 13 bases in the middle. The length of the CDR3 is 12 residues. Germline V gene sequence: CDR1 LNHDA, CDR2 SQIVND (reference sequence). The CDR3 DNA reads TGTGCCAGTCGGGACAATTGGGAGCCCCAGCATTTT. This codes for CASRDNWEPQHF.

This chain links TRBV7-9 with TRBJ2-5; 12 bases line up with TRBD2. The V segment lost 1 base and the J segment 7 bases; nucleotides outside the gene matches: 4. The CDR3 totals 15 residues. CDR1 is SEHNR, CDR2 FQNEAQ, per germline (reference sequence). The CDR3 nucleotides are TGTGCCAGCAGCTTAGGCGCGGGACTAGCGGGGACCCAGTACTTC. Its translation: CASSLGAGLAGTQYF.

To note about this clone: This same CDR3 is encoded by further DNA sequences in the sample. This rearrangement joins TRBV5-6 to TRBJ2-7, with a tentative D call TRBD2 (6 bases). This CDR3 region has 14 residues. Germline assignment: CDR1 SGHDT and CDR2 YYEEEE. Trimming cost V 3 bases and J 2 bases, with 12 bases left between them. This CDR3 is CASSSGTGAYEQYF. CDR3 coding DNA: TGTGCCAGCAGCTCCGGGACTGGGGCCTACGAGCAGTACTTC. Using reference TRBV5-6 and TRBJ2-7 for the parts outside the CDR3, the full variable domain is DAGVTQSPTHLIKTRGQQVTLRCSPKSGHDTVSWYQQALGQGPQFIFQYYEEEERQRGNFPDRFSGHQFPNYSSELNVNALLLGDSALYLCASSSGTGAYEQYFGPGTRLTVT.